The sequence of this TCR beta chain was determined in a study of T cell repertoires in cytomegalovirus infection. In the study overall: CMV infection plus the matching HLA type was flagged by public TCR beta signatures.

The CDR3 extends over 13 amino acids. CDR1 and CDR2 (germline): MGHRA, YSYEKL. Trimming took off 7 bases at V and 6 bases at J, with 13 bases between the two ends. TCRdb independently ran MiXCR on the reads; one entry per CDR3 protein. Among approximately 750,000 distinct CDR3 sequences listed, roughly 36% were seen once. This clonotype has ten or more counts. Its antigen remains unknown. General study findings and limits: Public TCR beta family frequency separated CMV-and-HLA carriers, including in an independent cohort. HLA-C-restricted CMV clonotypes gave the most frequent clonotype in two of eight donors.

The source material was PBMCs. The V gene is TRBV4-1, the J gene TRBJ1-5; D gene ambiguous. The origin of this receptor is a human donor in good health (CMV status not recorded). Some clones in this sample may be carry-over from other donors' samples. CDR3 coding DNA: TGCGCCAGCACGCTCGGCTTAGGTCAGCCCCAGCATTTT. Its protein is CASTLGLGQPQHF.